The 17 T cell receptor beta chains below come from one sample, sequenced in a study of T cell changes during pregnancy in multiple sclerosis. The table came from immunoSEQ multiplex PCR; TCRdb's copy has only in-frame clones and leaves some out. The data hold some 60,000 clones, with about nine tenths observed a single time. The sample in question was peripheral blood, obtained in the first trimester of pregnancy. These receptor sequences come from a female donor in good health, enrolled as a control in a pregnancy study.

The chain recombines TRBV6-5 with TRBJ2-5; possible D gene TRBD2, 5 bases. The CDR3 loop spans 15 amino acids. Germline values: CDR1 MNHEY, CDR2 SVGAGI. V dropped 7 bases and J dropped 2 bases, with 17 bases sitting between them. The CDR3: CASKLAMEDQETQYF. The CDR3 DNA follows: TGTGCCAGCAAACTCGCTATGGAGGATCAAGAGACCCAGTACTTC.

V gene TRBV11-2 combines with J gene TRBJ2-7; possibly TRBD1 for D (5 bases). This CDR3 is 14 amino acids long. V gave up 1 base and J gave up 1 base, with 8 bases separating them. Germline V gives CDR1 SGHAT, CDR2 FQNNGV. The CDR3 reads CASSLATGSYEQYF. DNA for the CDR3: TGTGCCAGCAGCTTAGCTACAGGATCCTACGAGCAGTACTTC.

This clone was seen a single time. The chain is built from TRBV10-3 and TRBJ2-2; the match to TRBD2 covers 9 bases. Germline V gives CDR1 ENHRY, CDR2 SYGVKD. The CDR3 contains 12 residues. V trimming: 8 bases; J trimming: 6 bases; junction bases outside the gene matches: 1. The CDR3 reads CAIAGGAGELFF. In DNA form, the CDR3 reads TGTGCCATCGCGGGGGGGGCCGGGGAGCTGTTTTTT.

V usage is TRBV27 and J usage is TRBJ1-5, with a possible D match to TRBD1 (5 bases). The CDR3 contains 16 residues. Looked up from germline, CDR1 is MNHEY and CDR2 is SMNVEV (reference sequence). Trimming pared 3 bases from V and 2 bases from J, leaving 14 bases between. The CDR3 sequence is CASSLVGERGNQPQHF. As DNA, the CDR3 is TGTGCCAGCAGTTTGGTAGGGGAGCGGGGCAATCAGCCCCAGCATTTT.

The table lists this clone with a count of one. The J gene is TRBJ2-3, the V gene TRBV15, with 9 bases aligning to TRBD1. Germline V gene sequence: CDR1 LNHNV, CDR2 YYDKDF (reference sequence). This CDR3 contains 15 residues. With V trimmed by 5 bases and J by 4 bases, 7 bases remained unmatched. The DNA for the CDR3 is TGTGCCACCAGCCTGCCGGGACAGGGCTCAGATACGCAGTATTTT. Its protein is CATSLPGQGSDTQYF.

The J gene is TRBJ2-1, the V gene TRBV5-1, with 10 bases aligning to TRBD2. The CDR3 has 16 residues. Trimming took 4 bases from V and 6 from J; bases not matched to a gene: 10. The germline gives CDR1 SGHRS, CDR2 YFSETQ. DNA of the CDR3: TGCGCCAGCAGCCCAGCACTAGCGGGGATCCTCAATGAGCAGTTCTTC. It encodes CASSPALAGILNEQFF.

The chain is built from TRBV19 and TRBJ2-1; 7 bases are a match to TRBD2. Trimming removed 4 bases from V and 8 bases from J; junction bases left unmatched: 11. The germline gives CDR1 LNHDA, CDR2 SQIVND (reference sequence). The CDR3 is 15 amino acids. The CDR3 loop is CASSKRAGLGDEQFF. CDR3 coding DNA: TGTGCCAGTAGTAAGAGAGCGGGATTAGGAGATGAGCAGTTCTTC.

The chain couples TRBV5-6 to TRBJ2-1; D may be TRBD2 (6 bases). Looked up from germline, CDR1 is SGHDT and CDR2 is YYEEEE. The CDR3 sequence is 13 residues long. V dropped 5 bases and J dropped 9 bases, with 15 bases sitting between them. The CDR3 spells CASSPGTSTEQFF. CDR3 DNA: TGTGCCAGCAGTCCCGGAACTAGCACTGAGCAGTTCTTC.

This clone was seen a single time. The V gene is TRBV11-1, the J gene TRBJ2-2; 12 bases fit TRBD2. Germline lookup yields CDR1 SGHAT and CDR2 FQDESV (reference sequence). The CDR3 has 17 amino acids. Germline trimming cut 3 bases from V and 6 bases from J; bases unmatched to any gene: 8. The CDR3 region is CASSLILTSGSSGELFF. As DNA, the CDR3 is TGTGCCAGCAGCTTGATCCTGACTAGCGGGAGTTCCGGGGAGCTGTTTTTT.

The rearrangement uses TRBV4-2 and TRBJ2-7; TRBD2 aligns across 7 bases. J was trimmed by 6 bases and V by 3 bases; bases with no gene match: 8. This CDR3 comprises 14 residues. Per germline, CDR1 LGHNA and CDR2 YNFKEQ. The CDR3 sequence is CASSQPGLVSEQYF. The DNA for the CDR3 is TGTGCCAGCAGCCAGCCCGGACTAGTATCCGAGCAGTACTTC.

The chain has TRBV7-3 and TRBJ2-2, with D possibly being TRBD2 (7 bases). The CDR3 spans 15 residues. CDR1 and CDR2 from the germline V gene are SGHTA and FQGTGA. V was pared by 7 bases and J by 7 bases, with 19 bases between. The CDR3 reads CASKPRGALGGELFF. The CDR3 nucleotides are TGTGCCAGCAAGCCTCGGGGGGCCTTGGGCGGGGAGCTGTTTTTT.

The chain employs TRBV7-9 and TRBJ1-2; D may be TRBD1 (6 bases). The ends were cut back, 4 bases at V and 3 bases at J, with 15 bases in the middle. Germline CDR1 is SEHNR and CDR2 is FQNEAQ (reference sequence). The CDR3 runs to 15 residues. CDR3 loop: CASSSELRGYYGYTF. CDR3 coding DNA: TGTGCCAGCAGCTCAGAGCTGAGGGGGTACTATGGCTACACCTTC.

This chain uses TRBV5-8 with TRBJ2-3; D is possibly TRBD2 (5 bases). The V and J ends lost 1 base and 5 bases respectively, with 17 bases between them. The germline gives CDR1 SGHTS, CDR2 YDEGEE. The CDR3 sequence is 16 residues long. CDR3: CASSLSAVGRGDTQYF. The DNA of the CDR3 is TGTGCCAGCAGCTTGAGCGCTGTAGGGAGAGGAGATACGCAGTATTTT.

CDR3 in DNA: TGTGCCAGCAGTTTTTTCGGGGGATCCATGAACACTGAAGCTTTCTTT. Translation: CASSFFGGSMNTEAFF. The chain is built from TRBV28 and TRBJ1-1; D possibly corresponds to TRBD1 (5 bases). CDR1 is MDHEN, CDR2 SYDVKM, per germline. The CDR3 runs 16 residues. Trimming stripped 3 bases from V and 0 bases from J, with 14 bases between. The full variable domain, in which reference TRBV28 and TRBJ1-1 provide the parts outside the CDR3, is DVKVTQSSRYLVKRTGEKVFLECVQDMDHENMFWYRQDPGLGLRLIYFSYDVKMKEKGDIPEGYSVSREKKERFSLILESASTNQTSMYLCASSFFGGSMNTEAFFGQGTRLTVV.

The J gene is TRBJ2-7, the V gene TRBV6-1; D is possibly TRBD1 (5 bases). CDR1 and CDR2 (germline): MNHNS, SASEGT. The CDR3 covers 14 residues. With 8 bases removed from V and 6 bases from J, the gap between germline ends came to 20 bases. CDR3 in amino acids: CASSASGRGIEQYF. The CDR3 DNA reads as TGTGCCAGCTCTGCGTCTGGAAGGGGAATCGAGCAGTACTTC.

This chain connects TRBV7-9 to TRBJ2-4; 9 bases are shared with TRBD2. With 2 bases clipped from V and 6 bases from J, the junction kept 17 bases outside the gene matches. The CDR3 is made up of 19 amino acids. Germline V lookup: CDR1 SEHNR, CDR2 FQNEAQ (reference sequence). The CDR3 loop is CASSLFRLAGSFWGNIQYF. In nucleotides, the CDR3 is TGTGCCAGCAGCTTATTCCGGCTAGCGGGATCATTCTGGGGAAACATTCAGTACTTC.

The chain is built from TRBV7-2 and TRBJ1-1, with 7 positions matching TRBD1. The germline V gene encodes CDR1 SGHTA and CDR2 FQGNSA. Trimming at V came to 4 bases and at J to 5 bases, leaving 10 bases not matched to a gene. The CDR3 runs to 15 residues. CDR3 bases: TGTGCCAGCAGCTCCGAGACAGGGTATCAGACTGAAGCTTTCTTT. Translation: CASSSETGYQTEAFF. Based on the CDR3 plus reference TRBV7-2 and TRBJ1-1, the full variable domain is GAGVSQSPSNKVTEKGKDVELRCDPISGHTALYWYRQSLGQGLEFLIYFQGNSAPDKSGLPSDRFSAERTGGSVSTLTIQRTQQEDSAVYLCASSSETGYQTEAFFGQGTRLTVV.